This TCR beta chain was obtained from a study of blood T cells in healthy people across ages. V dropped 6 bases and J dropped 6; count of bases not matched to a gene: 13. This CDR3 is 15 amino acids long. Sample-barcoded 5' priming and a J-beta primer mix drove a second PCR of about 6 to 12 cycles. Each CDR3 protein gets one entry after TCRdb re-called the 5' RACE reads with MiXCR. This table has over 550,000 distinct CDR3 sequences, around 31% appearing once. This clonotype was seen ten or more times. PBMCs numbering at least 6 million were isolated per sample. The chain couples TRBV12-3 or TRBV12-4 to TRBJ1-2; TRBD1 matches 7 bases. This receptor was taken from a woman aged 80 or over in good health. Specimen: blood. DNA for the CDR3: TGTGCCAGCAGCCTCGACGCCAGGGGGTCCCATGGCTACACCTTC. The encoded protein is CASSLDARGSHGYTF.